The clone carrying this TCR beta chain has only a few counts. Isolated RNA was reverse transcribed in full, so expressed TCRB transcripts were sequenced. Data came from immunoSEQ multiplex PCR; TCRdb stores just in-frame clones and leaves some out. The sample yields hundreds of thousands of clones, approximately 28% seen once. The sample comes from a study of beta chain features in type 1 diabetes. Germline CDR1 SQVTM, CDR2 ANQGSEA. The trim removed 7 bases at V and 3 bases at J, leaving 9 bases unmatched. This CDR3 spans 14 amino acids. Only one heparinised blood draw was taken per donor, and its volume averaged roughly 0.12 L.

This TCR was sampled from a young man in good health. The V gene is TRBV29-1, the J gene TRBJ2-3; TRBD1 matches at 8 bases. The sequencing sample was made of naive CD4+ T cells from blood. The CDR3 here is CSAAGRGPTDTQYF. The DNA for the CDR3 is TGCAGCGCCGCGGGCAGGGGGCCGACAGATACGCAGTATTTT.